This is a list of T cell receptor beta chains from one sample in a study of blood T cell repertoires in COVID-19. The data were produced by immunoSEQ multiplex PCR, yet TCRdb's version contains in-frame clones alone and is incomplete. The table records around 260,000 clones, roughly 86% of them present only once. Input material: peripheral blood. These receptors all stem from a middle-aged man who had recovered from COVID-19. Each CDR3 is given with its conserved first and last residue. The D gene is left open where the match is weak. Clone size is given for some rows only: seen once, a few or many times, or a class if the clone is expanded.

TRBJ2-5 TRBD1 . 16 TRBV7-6 CASRKSPGTGLETQYF TGTGCCAGCAGGAAGAGCCCGGGGACAGGGTTAGAGACCCAGTACTTC
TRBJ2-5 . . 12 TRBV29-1 CSVATGQETQYF TGCAGCGTTGCTACAGGCCAAGAGACCCAGTACTTC
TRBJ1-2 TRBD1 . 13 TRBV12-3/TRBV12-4 CASSSGQVDGYTF TGTGCCAGCAGTTCGGGACAGGTTGATGGCTACACCTTC
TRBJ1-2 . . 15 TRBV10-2 CASSEKGRAGYGYTF TGCGCCAGCAGTGAAAAGGGCAGGGCAGGGTATGGCTACACCTTC
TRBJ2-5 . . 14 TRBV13 CASSLGQGGETQYF TGTGCCAGCAGCTTGGGGCAGGGTGGAGAGACCCAGTACTTC
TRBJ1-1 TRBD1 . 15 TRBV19 CASSTRGQLNTEAFF TGTGCCAGTAGTACTCGGGGACAGCTGAACACTGAAGCTTTCTTT
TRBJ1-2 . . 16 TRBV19 CASSGRVTRFNYGYTF TGTGCCAGTAGTGGCAGGGTAACGCGGTTTAACTATGGCTACACCTTC
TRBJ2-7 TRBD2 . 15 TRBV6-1 CASSETSGRFHEQYF TGTGCCAGCAGTGAGACTAGCGGGAGGTTCCACGAGCAGTACTTC
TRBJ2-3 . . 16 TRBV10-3 CAISESIGRGADTQYF TGTGCCATCAGTGAGTCAATCGGGAGAGGAGCAGATACGCAGTATTTT
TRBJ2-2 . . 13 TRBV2 CASSELSTGELFF TGTGCCAGCAGTGAACTCAGCACCGGGGAGCTGTTTTTT
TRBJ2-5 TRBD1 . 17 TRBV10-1 CASSSGQGTVGMETQYF TGCGCCAGCAGTTCGGGACAGGGGACCGTTGGCATGGAGACCCAGTACTTC
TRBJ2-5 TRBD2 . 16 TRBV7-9 CASSRGTSGRGKTQYF TGTGCCAGCAGCCGCGGGACTAGCGGGAGGGGAAAGACCCAGTACTTC
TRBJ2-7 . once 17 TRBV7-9 CASSLVAGLGVVSEQYF TGTGCCAGCAGCTTAGTTGCAGGGTTGGGCGTGGTTAGCGAGCAGTACTTC
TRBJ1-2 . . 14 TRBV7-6 CASSLGGGEYGYTF TGTGCCAGCAGCTTAGGGGGGGGCGAATATGGCTACACCTTC
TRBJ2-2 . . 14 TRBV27 CASSPMGGTGELFF TGTGCCAGCAGTCCAATGGGGGGAACCGGGGAGCTGTTTTTT
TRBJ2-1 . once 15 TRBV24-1 CATSDPTVSYNEQFF TGTGCCACCAGTGATCCAACAGTCTCCTACAATGAGCAGTTCTTC
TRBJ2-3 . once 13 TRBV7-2 CASSSPVADTQYF TGTGCCAGCAGCTCCCCAGTGGCAGATACGCAGTATTTT
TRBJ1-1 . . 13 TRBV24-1 CATSDERNTEAFF TGTGCCACCAGTGATGAGAGGAACACTGAAGCTTTCTTT
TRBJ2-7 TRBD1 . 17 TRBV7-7 CASSPGPTGGWTYEQYF TGTGCCAGCAGCCCCGGACCGACAGGGGGCTGGACCTACGAGCAGTACTTC
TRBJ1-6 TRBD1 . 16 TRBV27 CASSGRDRGPNSPLHF TGTGCCAGCAGTGGCCGGGACAGGGGGCCTAATTCACCCCTCCACTTT
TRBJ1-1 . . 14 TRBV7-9 CASRGDKPVSGAFF TGTGCCAGCCGAGGGGACAAGCCAGTCTCGGGTGCTTTCTTT
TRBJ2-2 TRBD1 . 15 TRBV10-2 CASQGQGWDTGELFF TGCGCCAGCCAAGGACAGGGGTGGGACACCGGGGAGCTGTTTTTT
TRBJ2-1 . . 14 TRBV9 CASSVGGYYNEQFF TGTGCCAGCAGCGTAGGCGGATACTACAATGAGCAGTTCTTC
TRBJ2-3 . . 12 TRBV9 CASSTRADTQYF TGTGCCAGCAGTACTAGGGCAGATACGCAGTATTTT
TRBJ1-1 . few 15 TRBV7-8 CASSLGRSGETEAFF TGTGCCAGCAGCTTAGGACGTTCGGGTGAAACTGAAGCTTTCTTT
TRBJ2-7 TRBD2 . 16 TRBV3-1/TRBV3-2 CASSQAVAGGTYEQYF TGTGCCAGCAGCCAAGCGGTAGCGGGGGGAACCTACGAGCAGTACTTC
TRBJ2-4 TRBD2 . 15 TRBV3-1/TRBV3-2 CASSQSGGTKNIQYF TGTGCCAGCAGCCAATCGGGGGGAACCAAAAACATTCAGTACTTC
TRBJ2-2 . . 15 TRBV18 CASSRGGRGTGELFF TGTGCCAGCTCACGGGGGGGCCGCGGCACCGGGGAGCTGTTTTTT
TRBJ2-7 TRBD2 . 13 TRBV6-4 CARSTSGVYEQYF TGTGCCAGGTCGACTAGCGGGGTCTACGAGCAGTACTTC
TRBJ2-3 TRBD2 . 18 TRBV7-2 CASSRRTSGGARTDTQYF TGTGCCAGCAGCCGCAGGACTAGCGGGGGGGCACGCACAGATACGCAGTATTTT
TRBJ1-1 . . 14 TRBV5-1 CASSFMAGATEAFF TGCGCCAGCAGCTTTATGGCAGGGGCCACTGAAGCTTTCTTT
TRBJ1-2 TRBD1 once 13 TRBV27 CASSQGGGYGYTF TGTGCCAGCAGCCAAGGGGGCGGCTATGGCTACACCTTC
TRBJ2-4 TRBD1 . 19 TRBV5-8 CASSADRGHRRDGKNIQYF TGTGCCAGCAGCGCCGACAGGGGGCACCGGCGGGACGGCAAAAACATTCAGTACTTC
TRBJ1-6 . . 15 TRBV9 CASSGSGSYNSPLHF TGTGCCAGCAGCGGTTCAGGCAGTTATAATTCACCCCTCCACTTT
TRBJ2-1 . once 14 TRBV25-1 CASRAPSSYNEQFF TGTGCCAGCAGAGCACCGAGCTCCTACAATGAGCAGTTCTTC
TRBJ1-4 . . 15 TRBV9 CASSVEAGIQEKLFF TGTGCCAGCAGCGTAGAAGCGGGGATTCAAGAAAAACTGTTTTTT
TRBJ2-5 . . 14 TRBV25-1 CASSGQGLEETQYF TGTGCCAGCAGTGGGCAAGGTTTGGAGGAGACCCAGTACTTC
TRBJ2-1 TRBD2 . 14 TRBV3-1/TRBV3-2 CASSWTSGYNEQFF TGTGCCAGCAGCTGGACTAGCGGCTACAATGAGCAGTTCTTC
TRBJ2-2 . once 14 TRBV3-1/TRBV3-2 CTSSQEGSTGELFF TGTACCAGCAGCCAAGAGGGCTCCACCGGGGAGCTGTTTTTT